The next 28 T cell receptor beta chains were all read from a single sample in a study of blood T cell repertoires in COVID-19. Sequencing used immunoSEQ multiplex PCR; TCRdb keeps in-frame clones, though not all of them. The sample includes about 170,000 clones, 82% of them seen just once. Specimen: peripheral blood. The receptors come from a woman of 80 years or more with active or convalescent COVID-19.

This clone was picked up a small number of times. The gene calls are TRBV6-2 or TRBV6-3 and TRBJ2-5, with D perhaps TRBD2 (5 bases). CDR1 MNHEY and CDR2 SVGEGT come from the germline V gene. Deletions cut 2 bases from V and 1 base from J, with 14 bases between. This CDR3 has 16 residues. The CDR3 loop is CASSYDTRVPQETQYF. For the CDR3, the DNA is TGTGCCAGCAGTTACGATACGCGGGTACCCCAAGAGACCCAGTACTTC.

This clone was picked up a small number of times. This chain links TRBV6-5 with TRBJ2-7, with a weak D call TRBD1 (6 bases). The germline V and J ends were trimmed by 5 bases and 3 bases, with 8 bases remaining between them. Germline V gives CDR1 MNHEY, CDR2 SVGAGI. The CDR3 loop spans 12 amino acids. CDR3 sequence reads: CASSRDNYEQYF. CDR3 coding DNA: TGTGCCAGCAGTCGGGACAACTACGAGCAGTACTTC.

V and J are TRBV5-1 and TRBJ1-4; no reliable D call. Germline V CDR1 and CDR2: SGHRS, YFSETQ. This CDR3 region has 15 residues. V lost 0 bases to trimming and J lost 5 bases, with 11 bases between them. The CDR3 sequence is CASSLAPSGNEKLFF. Here the CDR3 DNA reads TGCGCCAGCAGCTTGGCCCCCTCAGGCAATGAAAAACTGTTTTTT.

This chain links TRBV19 with TRBJ2-7; 12 bases match TRBD2. Germline-derived CDR1 and CDR2 are LNHDA and SQIVND (reference sequence). Trimming took 3 bases from V and 5 from J; bases not matched to a gene: 11. This CDR3 is 17 amino acids long. CDR3 in DNA: TGTGCCAGTAGTATCCAGCCGGGGCTAGCGGGAGGGAACGAGCAGTACTTC. Translation gives CASSIQPGLAGGNEQYF. The variable domain in full, completed from reference TRBV19 and TRBJ2-7, reads DGGITQSPKYLFRKEGQNVTLSCEQNLNHDAMYWYRQDPGQGLRLIYYSQIVNDFQKGDIAEGYSVSREKKESFPLTVTSAQKNPTAFYLCASSIQPGLAGGNEQYFGPGTRLTVT.

This chain joins TRBV5-4 and TRBJ1-1, with 10 bases aligning to TRBD1. CDR1 and CDR2 from the germline V gene are SGHNT and YYREEE (reference sequence). The trim removed 4 bases at V and 0 bases at J, leaving 9 bases unmatched. The CDR3 runs 17 residues. CDR3 in amino acids: CASSGGQGEVVNTEAFF. The CDR3 region has the DNA TGTGCCAGCAGCGGAGGACAGGGGGAAGTAGTGAACACTGAAGCTTTCTTT.

This clone was found once. The chain employs TRBV5-1 and TRBJ2-5, with a possible D match to TRBD2 (6 bases). The germline V gene encodes CDR1 SGHRS and CDR2 YFSETQ. The CDR3 loop spans 15 amino acids. Between the trimmed V and J ends, which lost 4 bases and 7 bases, there was a span of 20 bases. Here the CDR3 DNA reads TGCGCCAGCAGCCTCTCGGGTCCTCCGGAGGGGACCCAGTACTTC. Translated, it gives CASSLSGPPEGTQYF.

There are a few counts of this clone. The V call is TRBV25-1, the J call TRBJ1-2; TRBD1 might be the D (6 bases). Germline assignment: CDR1 MGHDK and CDR2 SYGVNS. CDR3 length: 15 residues. V was trimmed by 2 bases and J by 2 bases, leaving 12 bases between them. Here the CDR3 DNA reads TGTGCCAGCAGTGAACAGGGGTTTCCGAACTATGGCTACACCTTC. Its protein is CASSEQGFPNYGYTF.

The chain has TRBV9 and TRBJ1-3, with 8 bases identical to TRBD1. This CDR3 is 14 amino acids long. V was clipped by 2 bases and J by 4 bases; unmatched bases: 2. The V gene's germline CDR1 is SGDLS and CDR2 YYNGEE. The CDR3 sequence is CASSVDRAGNTIYF. As DNA, the CDR3 is TGTGCCAGCAGCGTGGACAGGGCCGGAAACACCATATATTTT.

A note on this clone: The sample holds other DNA sequences that translate to the same CDR3. The chain couples TRBV9 to TRBJ1-1; 7 bases are a match to TRBD1. V was clipped by 4 bases and J by 5 bases; unmatched bases: 8. Looked up from germline, CDR1 is SGDLS and CDR2 is YYNGEE. The length of the CDR3 is 14 residues. In DNA, the CDR3 is TGTGCCAGCAGCAAACAGGGGAGGAATACTGAAGCTTTCTTT. Translation gives CASSKQGRNTEAFF.

V usage is TRBV5-4 and J usage is TRBJ2-2; D remains unclear. The V end was cut by 0 bases, the J end by 6 bases, with 9 bases between. CDR3 size: 14 residues. The germline V gene has CDR1 SGHNT and CDR2 YYREEE (reference sequence). This CDR3 is CASSLDGPPGELFF. DNA for the CDR3: TGTGCCAGCAGCTTGGACGGTCCTCCCGGGGAGCTGTTTTTT.

The rearrangement uses TRBV11-2 and TRBJ2-7; 15 nucleotides line up with TRBD2. The V segment lost 5 bases and the J segment 5 bases; nucleotides outside the gene matches: 10. This CDR3 is built from 17 residues. Germline loops: CDR1 SGHAT, CDR2 FQNNGV. CDR3: CASSPRTSGRAVNEQYF. The CDR3 nucleotides are TGTGCCAGCAGCCCGAGGACTAGCGGGAGGGCAGTAAACGAGCAGTACTTC.

J is TRBJ2-7 and V is TRBV5-4, with a tentative D call TRBD2 (6 bases). Germline V gives CDR1 SGHNT, CDR2 YYREEE (reference sequence). Trimming stripped 4 bases from V and 5 bases from J, with 25 bases between. The CDR3 has 17 amino acids. The CDR3 sequence: CASSPESQRAAPDEQYF. CDR3 bases: TGTGCCAGCAGCCCTGAGTCGCAGCGGGCCGCTCCGGACGAGCAGTACTTC.

This clone was counted only a few times. The J gene is TRBJ2-7, the V gene TRBV28; the match to TRBD1 covers 9 bases. In germline, CDR1 is MDHEN, CDR2 SYDVKM. V lost 5 bases to trimming and J lost 4 bases; unmatched junction nucleotides: 12. The CDR3 covers 16 residues. In DNA form, the CDR3 reads TGTGCCAGCAGTCAGACTGTTCGACAGGGGGGATACGAGCAGTACTTC. This gives the protein CASSQTVRQGGYEQYF.

This clone is a singleton in its sample. The gene calls are TRBV30 and TRBJ1-2; TRBD1 matches at 9 bases. V shed 4 bases, J shed 2 bases, and the junction held 8 bases outside the gene matches. This CDR3 comprises 15 residues. Germline loops: CDR1 GTSNPN, CDR2 SVGIG (reference sequence). As DNA, the CDR3 is TGTGCCTGGAATCTTCCGGGACAGGGAAACTATGGCTACACCTTC. Amino acid sequence: CAWNLPGQGNYGYTF.

V and J are TRBV5-5 and TRBJ1-1, with 8 bases matching TRBD1. Trimming cost V 6 bases and J 2 bases; bases outside gene matches: 6. From germline, CDR1 is SGHKS and CDR2 YYEKEE (reference sequence). The CDR3 is 14 amino acids. This CDR3 is CASTNDRGNTEAFF. The CDR3 nucleotides read TGTGCCAGCACCAACGACAGGGGCAACACTGAAGCTTTCTTT.

The chain couples TRBV6-5 to TRBJ2-7, with 11 bases identical to TRBD1. The CDR3 is made up of 13 amino acids. The ends lost 8 bases at V and 6 bases at J; junction bases unmatched: 6. Germline V gene lookup returns CDR1 MNHEY and CDR2 SVGAGI. CDR3 amino acids: CASGQGAMGEQYF. In DNA, the CDR3 is TGTGCCAGCGGACAGGGGGCGATGGGCGAGCAGTACTTC.

This clone was counted between two and nine times. The chain couples TRBV29-1 to TRBJ1-2; D is unclear. Trimming removed 7 bases from V and 3 bases from J, with 9 bases in between. The CDR3 has 11 residues. Per the germline V gene, CDR1 is SQVTM and CDR2 is ANQGSEA. The CDR3 loop is CSEVRDYGYTF. The DNA for the CDR3 is TGCAGCGAAGTAAGAGACTATGGCTACACCTTC.

This chain connects TRBV4-2 to TRBJ2-1; 8 bases are shared with TRBD2. The CDR3 extends over 14 amino acids. V gave up 7 bases and J gave up 5 bases; unmatched junction bases: 7. CDR1 LGHNA and CDR2 YNFKEQ come from the germline V gene. The CDR3 spells CASNLAGPNNEQFF. The CDR3 bases are TGTGCCAGCAACTTAGCGGGACCGAACAATGAGCAGTTCTTC.

This clone was found a few times. V gene TRBV3-1 (or the pseudogene TRBV3-2) combines with J gene TRBJ2-7; 10 bases fit TRBD1. This CDR3 is 17 amino acids long. Germline CDR1 is LGHDT and CDR2 is YNNKEL (reference sequence). V lost 0 bases and J lost 0; bases outside the gene matches: 5. The CDR3 sequence: CASSQEWTGGLSYEQYF. CDR3 nucleotides: TGTGCCAGCAGCCAAGAATGGACAGGGGGACTCTCCTACGAGCAGTACTTC.

J is TRBJ2-6 and V is TRBV11-3; 8 bases match TRBD2. CDR3 size: 18 residues. J gave up 1 base and V 5 bases, and 10 bases lay outside the gene matches. From germline, CDR1 is SGHNT and CDR2 YENEEA. The CDR3 DNA is TGTGCCAGCAGCCCTCGTGGTAGCGGGGAGTCTGGGGCCAACGTCCTGACTTTC. Encoded protein: CASSPRGSGESGANVLTF.

The V and J genes are TRBV5-5 and TRBJ2-7; TRBD1 aligns across 7 bases. CDR3 length: 12 amino acids. V lost 4 bases to trimming and J lost 4 bases; unmatched junction nucleotides: 2. Per the germline V gene, CDR1 is SGHKS and CDR2 is YYEKEE (reference sequence). CDR3: CASSAQGYEQYF. The CDR3 region has the DNA TGTGCCAGCAGCGCACAGGGGTACGAGCAGTACTTC. The variable domain in full, with the rest retrieved from reference TRBV5-5 and TRBJ2-7, is DAGVTQSPTHLIKTRGQQVTLRCSPISGHKSVSWYQQVLGQGPQFIFQYYEKEERGRGNFPDRFSARQFPNYSSELNVNALLLGDSALYLCASSAQGYEQYFGPGTRLTVT.

V gene TRBV25-1 combines with J gene TRBJ2-7, with 8 nucleotides matching TRBD2. Trimming took 5 bases from V and 7 from J; bases not matched to a gene: 10. The CDR3 totals 14 residues. CDR1 is MGHDK, CDR2 SYGVNS, per germline. CDR3 sequence: CASSPSGRPGEQYF. CDR3 in DNA: TGTGCCAGCAGTCCGAGCGGGAGACCGGGAGAGCAGTACTTC.

V usage is TRBV4-2 and J usage is TRBJ2-1; tentatively, D is TRBD2 (5 bases). Germline V gives CDR1 LGHNA, CDR2 YNFKEQ. Trimming took 1 base from V and 9 from J, leaving 10 bases between them. The length of the CDR3 is 13 residues. CDR3 in amino acids: CASSQVLGSEQFF. CDR3 DNA: TGTGCCAGCAGCCAAGTACTAGGCAGTGAGCAGTTCTTC.

CDR3 DNA: TGCGCCAGCAGTGAGTGGGGGCTTGAGCCCCAGCATTTT. Translated, it gives CASSEWGLEPQHF. The chain carries TRBV10-1 and TRBJ1-5; D perhaps matches TRBD1 (6 bases). Trimming stripped 1 base from V and 8 bases from J, with 9 bases between. The CDR3 is 13 amino acids. Germline CDR1 and CDR2: WNHNN and SYGVQD (reference sequence).

This rearrangement joins TRBV6-4 to TRBJ1-2; no reliable D call. V was pared by 6 bases and J by 8 bases, with 19 bases between. Germline-derived CDR1 and CDR2 are MRHNA and SNTAGT. The CDR3 covers 14 residues. The CDR3 region is CASRPDRRTGGYTF. CDR3 DNA sequence: TGTGCCAGCAGGCCGGACCGACGGACGGGGGGCTACACCTTC.

In this sample, this clone turned up a few times. This rearrangement joins TRBV29-1 to TRBJ1-3; no clear D. V gave up 5 bases and J gave up 1 base, with 6 bases separating them. Germline CDR1 reads SQVTM; CDR2 reads ANQGSEA. The CDR3 loop spans 12 amino acids. The CDR3 nucleotides are TGCAGCGTTAATCTATCTGGAAACACCATATATTTT. It encodes CSVNLSGNTIYF.

The rearrangement uses TRBV19 and TRBJ1-3, with D possibly being TRBD1 (6 bases). V was cut by 6 bases and J by 1 base, with 13 bases left in between. The CDR3 covers 15 residues. CDR1 and CDR2 (germline): LNHDA, SQIVND (reference sequence). CDR3 amino acids: CASRRRQGSGNTIYF. Written as DNA, the CDR3 is TGTGCCAGTAGAAGGCGGCAGGGGTCTGGAAACACCATATATTTT.

This clone appeared once. Here the CDR3 DNA reads TGTGCCAGTAGTATATCGGCGACAGGCACAGATACGCAGTATTTT. Translation gives CASSISATGTDTQYF. V gene TRBV19 combines with J gene TRBJ2-3, with a weak D call TRBD1 (5 bases). Deletions cut 2 bases from V and 1 base from J, with 10 bases between. Per germline, CDR1 LNHDA and CDR2 SQIVND (reference sequence). The CDR3 has 15 amino acids.